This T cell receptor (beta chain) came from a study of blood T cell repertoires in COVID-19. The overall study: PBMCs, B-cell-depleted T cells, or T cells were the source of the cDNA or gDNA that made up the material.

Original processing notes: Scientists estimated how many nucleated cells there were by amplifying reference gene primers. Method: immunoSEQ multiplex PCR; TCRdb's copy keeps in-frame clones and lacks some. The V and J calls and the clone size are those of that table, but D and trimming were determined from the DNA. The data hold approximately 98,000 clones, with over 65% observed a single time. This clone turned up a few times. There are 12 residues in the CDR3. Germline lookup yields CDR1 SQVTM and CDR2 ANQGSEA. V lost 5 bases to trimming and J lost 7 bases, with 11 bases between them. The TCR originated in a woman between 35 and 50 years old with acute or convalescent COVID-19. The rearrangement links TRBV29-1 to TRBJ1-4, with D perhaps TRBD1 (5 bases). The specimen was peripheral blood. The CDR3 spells CSVSGHGEKLFF. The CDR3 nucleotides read TGCAGCGTTTCAGGGCATGGTGAAAAACTGTTTTTT. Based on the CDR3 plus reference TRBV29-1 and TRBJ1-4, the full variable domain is SAVISQKPSRDICQRGTSLTIQCQVDSQVTMMFWYRQQPGQSLTLIATANQGSEATYESGFVIDKFPISRPNLTFSTLTVSNMSPEDSSIYLCSVSGHGEKLFFGSGTQLSVL.